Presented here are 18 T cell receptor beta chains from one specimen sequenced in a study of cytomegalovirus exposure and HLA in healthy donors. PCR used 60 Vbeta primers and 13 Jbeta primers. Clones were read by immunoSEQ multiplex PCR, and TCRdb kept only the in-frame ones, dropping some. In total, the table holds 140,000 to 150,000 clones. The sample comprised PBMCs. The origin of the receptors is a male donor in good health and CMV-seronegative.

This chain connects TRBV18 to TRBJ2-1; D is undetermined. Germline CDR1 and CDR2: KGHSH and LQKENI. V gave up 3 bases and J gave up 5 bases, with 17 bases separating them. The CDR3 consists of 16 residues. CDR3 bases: TGTGCCAGCTCACCGAATGGAGCATTGCTTAACAATGAGCAGTTCTTC. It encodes CASSPNGALLNNEQFF.

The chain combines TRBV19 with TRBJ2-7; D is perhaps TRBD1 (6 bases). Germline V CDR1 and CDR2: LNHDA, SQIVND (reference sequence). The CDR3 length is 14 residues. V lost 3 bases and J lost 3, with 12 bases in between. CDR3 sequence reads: CASSIGQFNYEQYF. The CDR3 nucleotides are TGTGCCAGTAGTATCGGACAGTTCAACTACGAGCAGTACTTC.

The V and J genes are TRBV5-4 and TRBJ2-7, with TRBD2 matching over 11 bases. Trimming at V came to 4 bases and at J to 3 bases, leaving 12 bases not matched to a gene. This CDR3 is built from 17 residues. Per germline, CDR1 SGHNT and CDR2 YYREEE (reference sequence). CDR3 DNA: TGTGCCAGCAGCCTTACTAGCGGGAGTTCCCCTTTCTACGAGCAGTACTTC. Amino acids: CASSLTSGSSPFYEQYF. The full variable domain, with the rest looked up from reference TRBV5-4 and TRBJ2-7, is ETGVTQSPTHLIKTRGQQVTLRCSSQSGHNTVSWYQQALGQGPQFIFQYYREEENGRGNFPPRFSGLQFPNYSSELNVNALELDDSALYLCASSLTSGSSPFYEQYFGPGTRLTVT.

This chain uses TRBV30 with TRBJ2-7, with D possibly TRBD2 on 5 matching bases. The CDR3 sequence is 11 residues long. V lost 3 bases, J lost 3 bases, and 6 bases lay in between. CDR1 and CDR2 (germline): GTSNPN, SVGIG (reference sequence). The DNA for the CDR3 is TGTGCCTGGAGAAGCGGCTACGAGCAGTACTTC. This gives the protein CAWRSGYEQYF.

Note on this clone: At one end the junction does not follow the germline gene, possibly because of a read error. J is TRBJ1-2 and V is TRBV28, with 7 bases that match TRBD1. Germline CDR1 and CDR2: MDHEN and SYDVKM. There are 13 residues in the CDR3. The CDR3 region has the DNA TGTGCCTGCAGACCGACAGGGACCTATGGCTACACCTTC. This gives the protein CACRPTGTYGYTF.

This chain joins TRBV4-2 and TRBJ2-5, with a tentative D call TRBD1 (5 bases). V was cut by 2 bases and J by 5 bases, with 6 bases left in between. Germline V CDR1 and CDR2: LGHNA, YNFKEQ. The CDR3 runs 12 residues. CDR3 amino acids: CASSQSGETQYF. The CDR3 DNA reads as TGTGCCAGCAGCCAATCAGGGGAGACCCAGTACTTC.

The CDR3 here is CASSPRTGYAEAFF. CDR3 bases: TGTGCCAGCAGTCCGAGGACAGGGTACGCTGAAGCTTTCTTT. The chain couples TRBV6-5 to TRBJ1-1; 8 bases agree with TRBD1. V shed 5 bases, J shed 6 bases, and the junction held 8 bases outside the gene matches. The CDR3 has 14 residues. The germline CDR1 and CDR2 sequences are MNHEY and SVGAGI.

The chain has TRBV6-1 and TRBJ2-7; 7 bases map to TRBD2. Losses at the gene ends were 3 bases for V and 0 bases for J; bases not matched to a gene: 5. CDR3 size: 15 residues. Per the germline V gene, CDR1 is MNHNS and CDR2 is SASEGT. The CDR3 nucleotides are TGTGCCAGCAGTGAGAGCGGGGTGAGCTCCTACGAGCAGTACTTC. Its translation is CASSESGVSSYEQYF.

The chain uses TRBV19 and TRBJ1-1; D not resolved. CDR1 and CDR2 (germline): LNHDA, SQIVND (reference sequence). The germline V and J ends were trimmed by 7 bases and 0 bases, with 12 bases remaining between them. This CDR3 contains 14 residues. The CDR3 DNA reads TGTGCCAGTATCGGGGAGGTGATGAACACTGAAGCTTTCTTT. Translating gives CASIGEVMNTEAFF.

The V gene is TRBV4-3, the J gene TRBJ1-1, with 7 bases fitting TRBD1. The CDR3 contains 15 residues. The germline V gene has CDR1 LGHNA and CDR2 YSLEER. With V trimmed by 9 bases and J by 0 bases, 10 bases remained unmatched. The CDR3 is CASSWDRSMNTEAFF. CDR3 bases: TGCGCCAGTAGTTGGGACAGAAGCATGAACACTGAAGCTTTCTTT.

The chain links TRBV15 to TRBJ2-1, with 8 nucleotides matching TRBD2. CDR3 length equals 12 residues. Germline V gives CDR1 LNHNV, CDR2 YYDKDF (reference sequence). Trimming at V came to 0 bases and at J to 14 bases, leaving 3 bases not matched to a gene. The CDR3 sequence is CATSRDKREKFF. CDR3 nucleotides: TGTGCCACCAGCAGAGATAAGCGGGAGAAGTTCTTC.

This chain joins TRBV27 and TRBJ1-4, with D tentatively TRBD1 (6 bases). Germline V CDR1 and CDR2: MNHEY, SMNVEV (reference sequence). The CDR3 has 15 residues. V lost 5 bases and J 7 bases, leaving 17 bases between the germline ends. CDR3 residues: CASSPRDTWGEKLFF. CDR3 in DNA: TGTGCCAGCAGTCCCAGGGACACCTGGGGTGAAAAACTGTTTTTT.

Here the CDR3 reads CAWSLTGKETQYF. The CDR3 bases are TGTGCCTGGAGTTTGACAGGGAAAGAGACCCAGTACTTC. The chain employs TRBV30 and TRBJ2-5, with 7 bases aligning to TRBD1. Germline loops: CDR1 GTSNPN, CDR2 SVGIG (reference sequence). The CDR3 spans 13 residues. V trimming: 2 bases; J trimming: 3 bases; junction bases outside the gene matches: 3.

The CDR3 sequence is CASSQDQGRGETQYF. The CDR3 DNA follows: TGCGCCAGCAGCCAAGATCAGGGGAGGGGGGAGACCCAGTACTTC. The chain joins TRBV4-1 to TRBJ2-5; D might be TRBD2 (7 bases). The V and J ends lost 0 bases and 5 bases respectively, with 13 bases between them. The CDR3 covers 15 residues. Germline V lookup: CDR1 MGHRA, CDR2 YSYEKL.

The CDR3: CASSDPPGTGFETQYF. DNA of the CDR3: TGTGCCAGCAGCGATCCCCCCGGGACAGGGTTTGAGACCCAGTACTTC. The V call is TRBV9, the J call TRBJ2-5; the match to TRBD1 covers 9 bases. V lost 3 bases, J lost 5 bases, and 11 bases stayed unmatched. The germline V gene encodes CDR1 SGDLS and CDR2 YYNGEE. The CDR3 runs 16 residues.

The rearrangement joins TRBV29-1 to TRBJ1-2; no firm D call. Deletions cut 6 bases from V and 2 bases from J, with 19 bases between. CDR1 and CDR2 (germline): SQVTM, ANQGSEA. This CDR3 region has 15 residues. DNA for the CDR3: TGCAGCGTCGTGATGACCACAGAGATAAACTATGGCTACACCTTC. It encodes CSVVMTTEINYGYTF.

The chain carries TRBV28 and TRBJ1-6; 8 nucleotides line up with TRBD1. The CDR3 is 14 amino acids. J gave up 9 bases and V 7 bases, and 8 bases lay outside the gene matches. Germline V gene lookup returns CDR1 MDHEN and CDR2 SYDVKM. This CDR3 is CASTWGQGASPLHF. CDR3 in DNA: TGTGCCAGCACCTGGGGCCAGGGGGCTTCACCCCTCCACTTT.

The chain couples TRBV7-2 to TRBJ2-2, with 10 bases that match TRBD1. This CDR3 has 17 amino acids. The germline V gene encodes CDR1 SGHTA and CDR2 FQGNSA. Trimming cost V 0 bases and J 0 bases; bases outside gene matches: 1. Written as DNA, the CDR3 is TGTGCCAGCAGCTTAGCGGGGACAGGGGCGAACACCGGGGAGCTGTTTTTT. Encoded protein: CASSLAGTGANTGELFF.